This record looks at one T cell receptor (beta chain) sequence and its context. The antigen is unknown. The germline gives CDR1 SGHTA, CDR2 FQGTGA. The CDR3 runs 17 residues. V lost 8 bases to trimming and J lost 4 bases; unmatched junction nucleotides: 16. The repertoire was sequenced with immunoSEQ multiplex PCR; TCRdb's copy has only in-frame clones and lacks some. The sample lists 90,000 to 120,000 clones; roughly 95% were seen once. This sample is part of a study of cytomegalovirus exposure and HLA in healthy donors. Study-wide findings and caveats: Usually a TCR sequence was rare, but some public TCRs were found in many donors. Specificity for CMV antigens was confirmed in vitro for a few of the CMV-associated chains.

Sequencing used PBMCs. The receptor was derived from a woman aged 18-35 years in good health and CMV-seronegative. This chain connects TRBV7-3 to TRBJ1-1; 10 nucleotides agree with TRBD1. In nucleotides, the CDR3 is TGTGCCAGCCGACACCCAGGGACAGGGGTTATTCCCACTGAAGCTTTCTTT. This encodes CASRHPGTGVIPTEAFF. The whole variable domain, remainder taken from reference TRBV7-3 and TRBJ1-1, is GAGVSQTPSNKVTEKGKYVELRCDPISGHTALYWYRQSLGQGPEFLIYFQGTGAADDSGLPNDRFFAVRPEGSVSTLKIQRTERGDSAVYLCASRHPGTGVIPTEAFFGQGTRLTVV.